This TCR beta chain was captured by sequencing in a study of regulatory T cells in long-lasting Graves disease. Time point denoted: newly diagnosed GD, antithyroid drugs for less than 3 months. RNA from PBMCs was the source of the TCR library. CDR3 regions were amplified by Arm-PCR using iRepertoire HTBI primers to build TCR beta libraries. A single record per CDR3 protein comes from TCRdb applying MiXCR to the multiplex PCR reads. The data contain hundreds of thousands of distinct CDR3 sequences, about 13% of them singletons. V shed 7 bases and J shed 7 bases, with 15 bases lying between them. The CDR3 runs 14 residues. Germline assignment: CDR1 SGHRS and CDR2 YFSETQ. These data also featured in a second study, about T cells in Graves' hyperthyroidism and ophthalmopathy. This second study says: Most thyroid-expanded clonotypes above 0.001 were also found in blood.

The rearrangement joins TRBV5-1 to TRBJ1-6; D is unresolved. This TCR was sampled from a young man with Graves disease. Here the sequenced sample was peripheral blood mononuclear cells (PBMCs), taken at new diagnosis, from a patient treated with antithyroid drugs. CDR3 DNA: TGCGCCAGCGCTGCGACGAAGGTGAATTCACCCCTCCACTTT. Amino acids: CASAATKVNSPLHF. Supplemented by reference TRBV5-1 and TRBJ1-6, the full variable domain reads KAGVTQTPRYLIKTRGQQVTLSCSPISGHRSVSWYQQTPGQGLQFLFEYFSETQRNKGNFPGRFSGRQFSNSRSEMNVSTLELGDSALYLCASAATKVNSPLHFGNGTRLTVT.